This entry lists 19 T cell receptor beta chains sequenced from one sample in a study of blood T cell repertoires in COVID-19. Only in-frame clones appear in the TCRdb table, and some are missing; sequencing was by immunoSEQ multiplex PCR. The sample yields 25,000 to 35,000 clones, more than 80% seen once. Sequencing was performed on peripheral blood. The source is a human donor in a cohort sampled during active COVID-19.

The chain recombines TRBV7-9 with TRBJ2-1, with 7 bases identical to TRBD2. CDR1 is SEHNR and CDR2 is FQNEAQ in the germline V gene (reference sequence). The CDR3 covers 17 residues. J gave up 4 bases and V 0 bases, and 9 bases lay outside the gene matches. The CDR3, as DNA: TGTGCCAGCAGCTTAGCGGTGGGAGGGAGTAAGTACAATGAGCAGTTCTTC. Amino acids: CASSLAVGGSKYNEQFF. Combining the CDR3 with reference TRBV7-9 and TRBJ2-1 gives the whole variable domain DTGVSQNPRHKITKRGQNVTFRCDPISEHNRLYWYRQTLGQGPEFLTYFQNEAQLEKSRLLSDRFSAERPKGSFSTLEIQRTEQGDSAMYLCASSLAVGGSKYNEQFFGPGTRLTVL.

This chain uses TRBV9 with TRBJ1-1; unclear D gene. The germline V and J ends were trimmed by 4 bases and 0 bases, with 7 bases remaining between them. The germline V gene encodes CDR1 SGDLS and CDR2 YYNGEE. The CDR3 length is 13 residues. The CDR3 DNA sequence: TGTGCCAGCAGCCCCGGTATGAACACTGAAGCTTTCTTT. It is translated as CASSPGMNTEAFF.

The chain links TRBV9 to TRBJ2-2; TRBD2 aligns across 8 bases. With 0 bases clipped from V and 0 bases from J, the junction kept 4 bases outside the gene matches. The CDR3 is made up of 17 amino acids. Germline-derived CDR1 and CDR2 are SGDLS and YYNGEE. The CDR3 nucleotides read TGTGCCAGCAGCGTAGTTGGTAGCGGGACGAACACCGGGGAGCTGTTTTTT. Its protein is CASSVVGSGTNTGELFF.

This clone was observed once. The J gene is TRBJ2-3, the V gene TRBV24-1; D perhaps matches TRBD2 (5 bases). The CDR3 is made up of 17 amino acids. Trimming pared 4 bases from V and 4 bases from J, leaving 20 bases between. The germline V gene has CDR1 KGHDR and CDR2 SFDVKD. CDR3 in DNA: TGTGCCACCAGTGACCTATCTAGCACCCTTGGGCCAGATACGCAGTATTTT. As protein: CATSDLSSTLGPDTQYF.

V gene TRBV28 combines with J gene TRBJ2-5; D remains ambiguous. The germline V and J ends were trimmed by 6 bases and 1 base, with 15 bases remaining between them. The CDR3 runs 15 residues. In germline, CDR1 is MDHEN, CDR2 SYDVKM. CDR3 sequence (DNA): TGTGCCAGCAGCCACTCCGGGTCCGCCCAAGAGACCCAGTACTTC. Encoded protein: CASSHSGSAQETQYF.

V usage is TRBV23-1 and J usage is TRBJ2-1; 13 bases are a match to TRBD2. TRBV23-1 is noted as an ORF with a role that remains uncertain. The CDR3 runs to 18 residues. V was clipped by 4 bases and J by 8 bases; unmatched bases: 14. The DNA for the CDR3 is TGCGCCAGCAGTCTCTTGACTAGCGGGAGGTCCCTATCGGATGAGCAGTTCTTC. Translated: CASSLLTSGRSLSDEQFF.

V usage is TRBV18 and J usage is TRBJ2-7; D is unresolved. The V end lost 1 base, the J end lost 1 base, and 11 bases lay between the germline ends. CDR3 length: 15 amino acids. The germline V gene encodes CDR1 KGHSH and CDR2 LQKENI. The CDR3 here is CASSPLLENSYEQYF. The CDR3 coding sequence is TGTGCCAGCTCACCACTGCTGGAGAATTCCTACGAGCAGTACTTC.

The DNA of the CDR3 is TGTGCCAGCATCACAATCCTGGAGGAAGAGACCCAGTACTTC. Residues: CASITILEEETQYF. The chain combines TRBV5-5 with TRBJ2-5; D might be TRBD2 (5 bases). CDR3 length: 14 residues. Germline V gives CDR1 SGHKS, CDR2 YYEKEE (reference sequence). Trimming took off 6 bases at V and 3 bases at J, with 15 bases between the two ends. The full variable domain, completed using reference TRBV5-5 and TRBJ2-5, is DAGVTQSPTHLIKTRGQQVTLRCSPISGHKSVSWYQQVLGQGPQFIFQYYEKEERGRGNFPDRFSARQFPNYSSELNVNALLLGDSALYLCASITILEEETQYFGPGTRLLVL.

The genes are TRBV14 and TRBJ2-1; 11 nucleotides match TRBD2. CDR1 is SGHDN and CDR2 is FVKESK in the germline V gene. V was pared by 1 base and J by 0 bases, with 11 bases of the junction left unmatched. The CDR3 sequence is 20 residues long. Here the CDR3 reads CASSQGILAGESNSYNEQFF. The DNA for the CDR3 is TGTGCCAGCAGCCAAGGCATACTAGCGGGGGAATCGAACTCCTACAATGAGCAGTTCTTC.

The chain joins TRBV6-5 to TRBJ2-7, with 10 bases fitting TRBD2. This CDR3 contains 15 residues. The germline gives CDR1 MNHEY, CDR2 SVGAGI. V lost 2 bases to trimming and J lost 6 bases; unmatched junction nucleotides: 7. The CDR3 DNA follows: TGTGCCAGCAGTTACGGGACTAGCGTCTCCGGCGAGCAGTACTTC. It codes for CASSYGTSVSGEQYF.

The rearrangement uses TRBV28 and TRBJ2-3, with TRBD2 matching 7 bases. Unmatched junction bases numbered 7, after V lost 7 bases and J lost 0 bases. Looked up from germline, CDR1 is MDHEN and CDR2 is SYDVKM. This CDR3 is built from 15 residues. CDR3 region: CASTMPSGSTDTQYF. CDR3 in DNA: TGTGCCAGCACCATGCCTAGCGGAAGCACAGATACGCAGTATTTT.

This clone was picked up a small number of times. The CDR3 region is CASSRDRGLWETQYF. CDR3 nucleotides: TGTGCCAGCAGCCGGGACAGGGGGCTCTGGGAGACCCAGTACTTC. The chain links TRBV25-1 to TRBJ2-5; 12 nucleotides match TRBD1. CDR3 length equals 15 residues. Trimming took 6 bases from V and 5 from J; bases not matched to a gene: 7. Germline CDR1 and CDR2: MGHDK and SYGVNS.

V usage is TRBV6-1 and J usage is TRBJ2-5; TRBD1 might be the D (6 bases). The CDR3 loop spans 14 amino acids. Trimming removed 2 bases from V and 2 bases from J, with 9 bases in between. CDR1 and CDR2 from the germline V gene are MNHNS and SASEGT. Here the CDR3 reads CASSESGAQETQYF. The CDR3 nucleotides are TGTGCCAGCAGTGAATCAGGGGCTCAAGAGACCCAGTACTTC.

The chain employs TRBV28 and TRBJ2-3; D perhaps matches TRBD1 (6 bases). Trimming left V 5 bases short and J 2 bases short, with 20 bases between. Germline V CDR1 and CDR2: MDHEN, SYDVKM. The CDR3 covers 17 residues. DNA of the CDR3: TGTGCCAGCAGTCCGTGGGATCAGGGGAGTAACACAGATACGCAGTATTTT. This translates into CASSPWDQGSNTDTQYF.

This chain joins TRBV21-1 and TRBJ2-1; TRBD1, the table's D call, lacks a check against the DNA. TRBV21-1 counts as a pseudogene. The CDR3 runs to 15 residues. The CDR3 DNA is TGTGCCAGCACCCCCGGACAGGGGGCTTACAATGAGCAGTTCTTC. Its protein is CASTPGQGAYNEQFF.

CDR3 sequence (DNA): TGTGCCAGCAGCCCAGAAACAGGGAAGGTAAATGAGCAGTTCTTC. Translating it yields CASSPETGKVNEQFF. The V and J genes are TRBV7-6 and TRBJ2-1, with D perhaps TRBD1 (6 bases). In germline, CDR1 is SGHVS, CDR2 FNYEAQ. V was pared by 5 bases and J by 7 bases, with 18 bases between. There are 15 residues in the CDR3.

The chain has TRBV19 and TRBJ1-2, with 9 nucleotides matching TRBD1. With 5 bases clipped from V and 4 bases from J, the junction kept 8 bases outside the gene matches. The CDR3 consists of 15 residues. The germline V gene has CDR1 LNHDA and CDR2 SQIVND (reference sequence). The CDR3 loop is CASSPPGQGSYGYTF. The CDR3 coding sequence is TGTGCCAGTAGTCCTCCGGGACAGGGTAGCTATGGCTACACCTTC.

The genes are TRBV27 and TRBJ1-5; D ambiguous. This CDR3 is 14 amino acids long. Trimming pared 5 bases from V and 6 bases from J, leaving 14 bases between. Per the germline V gene, CDR1 is MNHEY and CDR2 is SMNVEV (reference sequence). CDR3 sequence (DNA): TGTGCCAGCAGTATCGGAGGGTTTGTTCAGCCCCAGCATTTT. Its protein product is CASSIGGFVQPQHF.

The J gene is TRBJ2-7, the V gene TRBV27, with 11 positions matching TRBD1. Germline loops: CDR1 MNHEY, CDR2 SMNVEV (reference sequence). Trimming took 6 bases from V and 3 from J; bases not matched to a gene: 10. The CDR3 is 16 residues long. The CDR3: CASSTPRTGGFYEQYF. CDR3 coding DNA: TGTGCCAGCAGCACGCCCCGGACAGGGGGCTTCTACGAGCAGTACTTC.